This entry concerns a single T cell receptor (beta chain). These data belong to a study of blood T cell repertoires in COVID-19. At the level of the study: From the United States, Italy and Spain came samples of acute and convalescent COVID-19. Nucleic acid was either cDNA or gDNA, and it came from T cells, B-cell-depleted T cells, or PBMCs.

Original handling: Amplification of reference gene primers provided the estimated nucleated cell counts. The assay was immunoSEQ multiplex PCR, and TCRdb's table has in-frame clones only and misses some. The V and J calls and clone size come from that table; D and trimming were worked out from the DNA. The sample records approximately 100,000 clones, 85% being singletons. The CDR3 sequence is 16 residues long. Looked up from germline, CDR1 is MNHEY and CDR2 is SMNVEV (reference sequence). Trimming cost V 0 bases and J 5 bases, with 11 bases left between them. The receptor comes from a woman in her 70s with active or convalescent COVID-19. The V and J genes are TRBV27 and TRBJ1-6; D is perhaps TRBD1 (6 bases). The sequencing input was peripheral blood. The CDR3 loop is CASSLSGGANNSPLHF. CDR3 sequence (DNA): TGTGCCAGCAGTTTATCTGGGGGCGCAAATAATTCACCCCTCCACTTT.